This T cell receptor beta chain was recovered during a study of T cell changes during pregnancy in multiple sclerosis. CDR1 is SGDLS and CDR2 is YYNGEE in the germline V gene. This CDR3 region has 15 residues. The ends were cut back, 0 bases at V and 4 bases at J, with 11 bases in the middle. This table comes from immunoSEQ multiplex PCR, and its TCRdb copy is limited to in-frame clones, with some not included. The table shows about 40,000 clones, with roughly 87% occurring only once. The specimen comprised CD4+ T cells from peripheral blood mononuclear cells, sampled after pregnancy. The source is a female donor with multiple sclerosis, enrolled in a pregnancy study. The chain carries TRBV9 and TRBJ2-1, with a weak D call TRBD2 (6 bases). CDR3 sequence (DNA): TGTGCCAGCAGCGTAGCTGGGGCGGGGTACAATGAGCAGTTCTTC. Translated, it gives CASSVAGAGYNEQFF.